The clone carrying this TCR beta chain was observed a handful of times. What it binds is not known. This sample stems from a study of beta chain features in type 1 diabetes. V was shortened by 3 bases and J by 4 bases, with 9 bases between the two germline ends. The CDR3 covers 13 residues. Germline values: CDR1 ENHRY, CDR2 SYGVKD. Points from the study as a whole: Relative to healthy donors, patients appeared to have naive, central memory and Treg TCRB repertoires that were more similar. Moderate but significant shortening of TCRB CDR3s was recorded in all four CD4+ subsets from Type 1 diabetes patients.

cDNA synthesis used the whole RNA isolate, giving expressed TCRB sequences. Assay: immunoSEQ multiplex PCR; the TCRdb copy retains only in-frame clones and omits some. The table records 600,000 to 700,000 clones, roughly 13% of them present only once. This sequence originates from a man aged 18 to 30 with type 1 diabetes. V usage is TRBV10-3 and J usage is TRBJ1-2; D not certain. Material: naive CD4+ T cells from blood. The CDR3 DNA follows: TGTGCCATCAGTGAAAGGGAGAGCTATGGCTACACCTTC. As protein: CAISERESYGYTF.